This T cell receptor beta chain was sequenced in a study of OX40 agonist ivuxolimab in advanced cancers. Turning to the study itself: Recorded diagnoses for dose-escalation patients were hepatocellular carcinoma, melanoma, renal cell or head and neck cancer. Prior therapy, whether anti-PD-1, anti-PD-L1 or anti-CTLA-4, was allowed, and 35% to 40% had some. Study outcomes and limitations: There was clonal expansion of CD4+ and CD8+ blood T cells by week 6 at 0.1 to 3.0 mg/kg.

Some clones are missing from TCRdb's copy, which holds only in-frame ones; the method was immunoSEQ multiplex PCR. The sample consists of 65,000 to 95,000 clones, roughly nine tenths of them appearing once. On this clone: Antigen unknown.

Sequenced here: CD4+ or CD8+ T cells sorted from blood, sampled in a trial of the OX40 agonist ivuxolimab. This TCR was sampled from an adult with an advanced solid tumor such as melanoma, head and neck, liver or kidney cancer.

The CDR3 here is CASSAGTISGNTIYF. CDR3 DNA: TGTGCCAGCAGTGCCGGGACAATCTCTGGAAACACCATATATTTT. The chain carries TRBV6-1 and TRBJ1-3, with D perhaps matching TRBD1 (6 bases). Germline CDR1 reads MNHNS; CDR2 reads SASEGT. The CDR3 loop spans 15 amino acids. V was cut by 4 bases and J by 0 bases, with 10 bases left in between.